The TCR beta chain described here comes from a study of T cells in Graves' hyperthyroidism and ophthalmopathy. The study, taken as a whole, reports: Blood held most thyroid clonotypes expanded above 0.001 frequency. In simple terms, a model built on 13 V-J features told ophthalmopathy apart from stable hyperthyroidism.

Note on this clonotype: The antigen is undetermined.

Amplification of TCR beta CDR3 regions was performed using RNA transcripts as template. The HTBI primer set served for first-round RT-PCR of the TCR CDR3. From the multiplex PCR reads, TCRdb called clonotypes with MiXCR, one entry per CDR3 protein. The repertoire includes around 280,000 distinct CDR3 sequences, 13% of them detected once, and almost 8% sits in the top ten. Trimming shortened V by 0 bases and J by 7 bases, and 20 bases separated the two germline ends. The CDR3 extends over 17 amino acids. CDR1 and CDR2 from the germline V gene are MGHRA and YSYEKL. Aged 18 to 65, the patients had hyperthyroidism that was newly diagnosed and had lasted under 2 months. Every diagnosis used clinical symptoms, serum thyroxine and TRAb, thyroid ultrasound and orbital computed tomography.

The sample taken for sequencing was blood. The chain is built from TRBV4-1 and TRBJ2-3; D is tentatively TRBD1 or TRBD2 (5 bases each). The source of this sequence is a woman in her twenties or thirties with Graves' hyperthyroidism that later progressed to Graves' ophthalmopathy. CDR3 residues: CASSQDSGTALVNTQYF. CDR3 in DNA: TGCGCCAGCAGCCAAGACTCTGGGACGGCGCTGGTAAATACGCAGTATTTT.